This T cell receptor beta chain was observed in a study of blood T cell repertoires in COVID-19. Study background: Specimens from acute and convalescent COVID-19 originated in the United States, Italy and Spain. From T cells, B-cell-depleted T cells, or PBMCs came the material, which was cDNA or gDNA.

Trimming at V came to 0 bases and at J to 4 bases, leaving 5 bases not matched to a gene. Germline-derived CDR1 and CDR2 are MNHEY and SMNVEV (reference sequence). The CDR3 runs 15 residues. In the original analysis: Reference gene primer amplification in the assay estimated nucleated cell counts. Measured with immunoSEQ multiplex PCR; TCRdb has only the in-frame clones, and not every one. Clone size and the V and J calls come from that table; the DNA yielded D and trimming. The table records around 170,000 clones, roughly 81% of them present only once. Patients at the Seattle site were enrolled during active infection and followed longitudinally.

This receptor was identified in a woman of 80 years or more with COVID-19, enrolled during active disease. The chain joins TRBV27 to TRBJ1-1, with 7 bases lining up with TRBD1. Sequencing used peripheral blood. For the CDR3, the DNA is TGTGCCAGCAGTTTATCTTTACCAGGGGGCACTGAAGCTTTCTTT. Protein: CASSLSLPGGTEAFF.